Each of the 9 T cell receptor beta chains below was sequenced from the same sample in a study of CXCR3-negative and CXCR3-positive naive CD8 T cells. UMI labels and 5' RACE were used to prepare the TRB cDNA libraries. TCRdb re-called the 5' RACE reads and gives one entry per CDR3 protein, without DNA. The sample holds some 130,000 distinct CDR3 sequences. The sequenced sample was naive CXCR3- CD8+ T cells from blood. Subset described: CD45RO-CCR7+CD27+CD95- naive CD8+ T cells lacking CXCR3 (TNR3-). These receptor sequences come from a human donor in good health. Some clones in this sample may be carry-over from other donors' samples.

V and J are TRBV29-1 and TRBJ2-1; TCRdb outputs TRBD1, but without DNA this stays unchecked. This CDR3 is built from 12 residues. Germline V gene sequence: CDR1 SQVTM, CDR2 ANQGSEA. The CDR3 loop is CSVFPGRNEQFF.

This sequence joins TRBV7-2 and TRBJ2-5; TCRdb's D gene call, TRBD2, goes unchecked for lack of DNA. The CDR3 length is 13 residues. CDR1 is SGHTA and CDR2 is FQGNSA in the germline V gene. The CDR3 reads CASSLAGGETQYF.

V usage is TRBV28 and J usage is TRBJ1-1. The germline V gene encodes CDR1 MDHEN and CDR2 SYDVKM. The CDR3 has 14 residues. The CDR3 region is CASSHHGVNTEAFF.

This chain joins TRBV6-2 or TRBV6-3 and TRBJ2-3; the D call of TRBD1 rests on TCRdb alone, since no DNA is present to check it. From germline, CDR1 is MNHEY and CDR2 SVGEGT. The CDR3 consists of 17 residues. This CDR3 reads CASSGSRQGRDTDTQYF.

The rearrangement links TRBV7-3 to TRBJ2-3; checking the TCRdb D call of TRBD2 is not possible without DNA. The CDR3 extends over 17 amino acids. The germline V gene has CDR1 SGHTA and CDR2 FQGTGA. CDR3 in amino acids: CASSLPGLAGEVDTQYF.

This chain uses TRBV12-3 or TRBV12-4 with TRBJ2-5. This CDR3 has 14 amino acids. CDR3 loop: CASSFEVYQETQYF.

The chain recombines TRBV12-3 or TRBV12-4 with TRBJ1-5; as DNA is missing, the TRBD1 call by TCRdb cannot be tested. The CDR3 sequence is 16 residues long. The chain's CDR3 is CASSWDSPYSNQPQHF.

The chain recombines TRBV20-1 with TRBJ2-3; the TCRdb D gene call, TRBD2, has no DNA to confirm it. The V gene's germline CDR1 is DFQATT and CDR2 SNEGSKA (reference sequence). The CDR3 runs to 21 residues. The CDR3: CSGQDSVRLTVLAGSTDTQYF.

The CDR3 region is CSAGGGLETQYF. V and J are TRBV20-1 and TRBJ2-5; the TCRdb call, TRBD1, lacks DNA for checking. Looked up from germline, CDR1 is DFQATT and CDR2 is SNEGSKA (reference sequence). The CDR3 runs to 12 residues.